The 27 T cell receptor beta chains below were found in one sample sequenced in a study of regulatory T cells in long-lasting Graves disease (dated by TCRdb to about 2021). The time point label, read with the paper, signifies: newly diagnosed GD, antithyroid drugs for less than 3 months. RNA was extracted from PBMCs in TRIzol for both TCR sequencing and RNA sequencing. Library creation used multiplex PCR. Sequencing used an Illumina HiSeq 4000. iRepertoire HTBI primers and Arm-PCR amplification of CDR3 regions were used to construct TCR beta libraries. Using fastp trimming at Q25 and MiXCR clonotype assembly, TCRdb reanalyzed the public sequencing data and kept in-frame beta chains. Merged by CDR3 protein, the rows form single entries marked with the most common genes and DNA. The sample table contains 540,000 or so distinct CDR3 sequences; only one count was recorded for roughly 14% of them. About 9.1% of the sample is held by the ten biggest clonotypes.

Separately, the same data were catalogued under a study of T cells in Graves' hyperthyroidism and ophthalmopathy.

Here the sequenced sample was peripheral blood mononuclear cells (PBMCs), taken at new diagnosis, from a patient treated with antithyroid drugs. These receptors were collected from a man aged 25 to 40 with Graves disease. Donor details come from another sample of the same person, matched by shared clones.

This clonotype was found many times. The CDR3 loop reads CASSEMTGPVEQYF. CDR3 sequence (DNA): TGTGCCAGCAGCGAAATGACAGGGCCGGTGGAGCAGTACTTC. The chain links TRBV7-9 to TRBJ2-7, with TRBD1 matching over 7 bases. Germline lookup yields CDR1 SEHNR and CDR2 FQNEAQ (reference sequence). Losses at the gene ends were 5 bases for V and 7 bases for J; bases not matched to a gene: 11. The CDR3 loop spans 14 amino acids.

As concerns this clonotype: A much larger clone is a single base away; this may be a read error. This rearrangement joins TRBV15 to TRBJ2-7; D perhaps matches TRBD2 (5 bases). This CDR3 has 13 amino acids. Germline lookup yields CDR1 LNHNV and CDR2 YYDKDF (reference sequence). V shed 0 bases and J shed 12 bases, with 15 bases lying between them. The CDR3 DNA sequence: TGTGCCACCAGCAGAGACGGGGAAGGAGTTACGTACTTC. Protein product: CATSRDGEGVTYF.

The chain recombines TRBV7-3 with TRBJ2-3; D not certain. Trimming took off 4 bases at V and 2 bases at J, with 13 bases between the two ends. Per germline, CDR1 SGHTA and CDR2 FQGTGA. The CDR3 extends over 15 amino acids. The CDR3 DNA follows: TGTGCCAGCAGCTCCGGGCTTCCGACCACAGATACGCAGTATTTT. Its protein is CASSSGLPTTDTQYF. The full variable domain, with the rest looked up from reference TRBV7-3 and TRBJ2-3, is GAGVSQTPSNKVTEKGKYVELRCDPISGHTALYWYRQSLGQGPEFLIYFQGTGAADDSGLPNDRFFAVRPEGSVSTLKIQRTERGDSAVYLCASSSGLPTTDTQYFGPGTRLTVL.

The gene calls are TRBV7-6 and TRBJ2-7; D is unresolved. The germline V gene encodes CDR1 SGHVS and CDR2 FNYEAQ. Deletions cut 1 base from V and 5 bases from J, with 12 bases between. The CDR3 covers 14 residues. This CDR3 is CASSLEAGVNEQYF. CDR3 sequence (DNA): TGTGCCAGCAGCTTAGAGGCAGGAGTCAACGAGCAGTACTTC.

On this clonotype: Possible read error: a much larger clone is one base away. The J gene is TRBJ2-2, the V gene TRBV2; D is tentatively TRBD1 or TRBD2 (5 bases each). The CDR3 length is 14 residues. CDR1 is SNHLY and CDR2 is FYNNEI in the germline V gene. The chain's CDR3 is CASTGILNTGELVF. The CDR3 nucleotides read TGTGCCAGCACAGGGATTCTGAACACCGGGGAGCTGGTTTTT.

Many counts were recorded for this clonotype. The chain carries TRBV11-2 and TRBJ1-5; the match to TRBD1 covers 8 bases. The CDR3 covers 17 residues. From germline, CDR1 is SGHAT and CDR2 FQNNGV. The V segment lost 1 base and the J segment 4 bases; nucleotides outside the gene matches: 9. The CDR3 sequence is CASSLGDRRVGNQPQHF. The CDR3 nucleotides read TGTGCCAGCAGCTTAGGGGACAGGCGTGTGGGGAATCAGCCCCAGCATTTT.

At least ten counts were recorded for this clonotype. This chain joins TRBV10-3 and TRBJ2-1; 16 nucleotides agree with TRBD2. The CDR3 runs to 18 residues. Per the germline V gene, CDR1 is ENHRY and CDR2 is SYGVKD. V lost 3 bases, J lost 4 bases, and 6 bases stayed unmatched. The CDR3: CAISDGTSGRAGYNEQFF. CDR3 coding DNA: TGTGCCATCAGTGACGGGACTAGCGGGAGGGCCGGTTACAATGAGCAGTTCTTC.

This clonotype was picked up many times. This chain uses TRBV11-2 with TRBJ2-7; a weak D match, TRBD2 (5 bases). Germline V CDR1 and CDR2: SGHAT, FQNNGV. The CDR3 spans 14 residues. Trimming stripped 5 bases from V and 1 base from J, with 12 bases between. The CDR3: CASSITTGSYEQYF. In DNA, the CDR3 is TGTGCCAGCAGCATTACGACGGGGTCCTACGAGCAGTACTTC. Looking up the rest from reference TRBV11-2 and TRBJ2-7 gives the full variable domain: EAGVAQSPRYKIIEKRQSVAFWCNPISGHATLYWYQQILGQGPKLLIQFQNNGVVDDSQLPKDRFSAERLKGVDSTLKIQPAKLEDSAVYLCASSITTGSYEQYFGPGTRLTVT.

This clonotype was observed many times. CDR3 in amino acids: CASSPVGGAYEQYF. The CDR3 DNA sequence: TGTGCCAGCAGCCCCGTGGGCGGTGCCTACGAGCAGTACTTC. The chain is built from TRBV13 and TRBJ2-7; D is unresolved. Trimming cost V 5 bases and J 2 bases, with 13 bases left between them. The CDR3 contains 14 residues. Germline V CDR1 and CDR2: PRHDT, FYEKMQ (reference sequence).

In this sample, this clonotype turned up many times. This sequence joins TRBV27 and TRBJ1-5, with D maybe TRBD1 (6 bases). The CDR3 runs to 15 residues. Germline assignment: CDR1 MNHEY and CDR2 SMNVEV (reference sequence). V was pared by 3 bases and J by 4 bases, with 13 bases between. Here the CDR3 reads CASSFNGQMNQPQHF. The CDR3 DNA is TGTGCCAGCAGTTTTAATGGACAGATGAATCAGCCCCAGCATTTT.

The chain carries TRBV6-2 or TRBV6-3 and TRBJ1-2; D is undetermined. Per germline, CDR1 MNHEY and CDR2 SVGEGT. With 4 bases removed from V and 4 bases from J, the gap between germline ends came to 16 bases. This CDR3 comprises 15 residues. DNA of the CDR3: TGTGCCAGCAGTTCTCCTACCACCAATTTCTATGGCTACACCTTC. Its protein product is CASSSPTTNFYGYTF.

In this sample, this clonotype turned up many times. The J gene is TRBJ1-4, the V gene TRBV12-3 or TRBV12-4, with 7 bases lining up with TRBD1. With 4 bases clipped from V and 5 bases from J, the junction kept 7 bases outside the gene matches. This CDR3 comprises 15 residues. Here the CDR3 reads CASSSHRGWNEKLFF. The CDR3 nucleotides read TGTGCCAGCAGTTCTCACAGGGGATGGAATGAAAAACTGTTTTTT.

This clonotype was seen repeatedly, ten times or more. This chain uses TRBV2 with TRBJ2-2; perhaps TRBD1 as D (6 bases). This CDR3 has 14 residues. CDR1 and CDR2 from the germline V gene are SNHLY and FYNNEI. V lost 4 bases to trimming and J lost 7 bases, with 13 bases between them. The CDR3 here is CASSVHRANGELFF. The CDR3 DNA sequence: TGTGCCAGCAGTGTCCACAGGGCGAACGGGGAGCTGTTTTTT.

This clonotype has a count of ten or more. V gene TRBV12-3 or TRBV12-4 combines with J gene TRBJ2-7; D gene uncertain. The V end was cut by 2 bases, the J end by 2 bases, with 7 bases between. This CDR3 is 13 amino acids long. The CDR3 spells CASSLTLTYEQYF. In DNA form, the CDR3 reads TGTGCCAGCAGTTTAACTCTTACCTACGAGCAGTACTTC.

The sample holds many counts of this clonotype. The chain combines TRBV29-1 with TRBJ1-1, with D perhaps matching TRBD1 (6 bases). This CDR3 is built from 12 residues. V was clipped by 5 bases and J by 4 bases, with 11 bases between them. CDR1 SQVTM and CDR2 ANQGSEA come from the germline V gene. CDR3 sequence (DNA): TGCAGCGTTCCCCAGGGGAGCACTGAAGCTTTCTTT. Translation: CSVPQGSTEAFF.

This clonotype was seen at least ten times. This chain uses TRBV10-3 with TRBJ2-3, with no clear D. The CDR3 is 14 amino acids. Deletions cut 7 bases from V and 2 bases from J, with 13 bases between. Germline V gene lookup returns CDR1 ENHRY and CDR2 SYGVKD. CDR3 protein: CAIKLGPNTDTQYF. CDR3 in DNA: TGTGCCATCAAATTAGGCCCAAACACAGATACGCAGTATTTT.

This clonotype was recorded many times. The chain employs TRBV11-1 and TRBJ2-1; 11 bases fit TRBD2. V lost 5 bases, J lost 7 bases, and 4 bases stayed unmatched. This CDR3 contains 14 residues. CDR1 is SGHAT and CDR2 is FQDESV in the germline V gene (reference sequence). The CDR3 bases are TGTGCCAGCAGCCCCTGGACTAGCGGGAATGAGCAGTTCTTC. Its translation is CASSPWTSGNEQFF.

This clonotype was seen ten or more times. The V and J genes are TRBV27 and TRBJ2-5, with 7 nucleotides matching TRBD2. The CDR3 totals 16 residues. The germline CDR1 and CDR2 sequences are MNHEY and SMNVEV (reference sequence). The V gene end was trimmed by 5 bases and the J gene end by 2 bases; junction bases not matched to a gene: 11. DNA for the CDR3: TGTGCCAGCAGTAGGTGGGCGGGAGTAGGTCAAGAGACCCAGTACTTC. It codes for CASSRWAGVGQETQYF.

This clonotype was counted ten times or more. The chain has TRBV20-1 and TRBJ1-4; D gene uncertain. Germline V gene sequence: CDR1 DFQATT, CDR2 SNEGSKA (reference sequence). With 5 bases removed from V and 7 bases from J, the gap between germline ends came to 11 bases. The CDR3 sequence is 12 residues long. As DNA, the CDR3 is TGCAGTGCTCACATGGGCGCTGAAAAACTGTTTTTT. This gives the protein CSAHMGAEKLFF.

This clonotype occurred many times. This chain uses TRBV27 with TRBJ2-7, with 7 bases lining up with TRBD2. The CDR3 sequence is 15 residues long. Germline V gives CDR1 MNHEY, CDR2 SMNVEV (reference sequence). J was trimmed by 3 bases and V by 4 bases; bases with no gene match: 9. CDR3 bases: TGTGCCAGCAGTTCCCCCGGCGGGAGCGTCTACGAGCAGTACTTC. Protein: CASSSPGGSVYEQYF.

This clonotype was observed a few times. This rearrangement joins TRBV6-1 to TRBJ2-5; TRBD2 is a possible D gene (6 bases). Germline V lookup: CDR1 MNHNS, CDR2 SASEGT. The CDR3 is 14 amino acids. The V gene lost 7 bases and the J gene lost 7 bases, with 19 bases spanning the gap. The CDR3 nucleotides read TGTGCCAGCACCCCCTCGGGGGAGAGGGGGACCCAGTACTTC. Amino acid sequence: CASTPSGERGTQYF.

This clonotype was seen only a few times. This chain joins TRBV20-1 and TRBJ2-7; D might be TRBD2 (5 bases). CDR3 length: 13 residues. V was shortened by 1 base and J by 2 bases, with 9 bases between the two germline ends. CDR1 and CDR2 from the germline V gene are DFQATT and SNEGSKA (reference sequence). CDR3 sequence: CSARGTRPYEQYF. CDR3 DNA sequence: TGCAGTGCTAGAGGGACTCGGCCCTACGAGCAGTACTTC.

The J gene is TRBJ2-7, the V gene TRBV5-5; D may be TRBD1 (6 bases). Germline CDR1 and CDR2: SGHKS and YYEKEE (reference sequence). Trimming removed 3 bases from V and 2 bases from J, with 9 bases in between. The CDR3 is 13 amino acids. The CDR3 bases are TGTGCCAGCAGCTCTCAGGGGACCTACGAGCAGTACTTC. Residues: CASSSQGTYEQYF. Supplemented by reference TRBV5-5 and TRBJ2-7, the full variable domain reads DAGVTQSPTHLIKTRGQQVTLRCSPISGHKSVSWYQQVLGQGPQFIFQYYEKEERGRGNFPDRFSARQFPNYSSELNVNALLLGDSALYLCASSSQGTYEQYFGPGTRLTVT.

The rearrangement links TRBV29-1 to TRBJ2-1, with D tentatively TRBD2 (7 bases). CDR3 length: 14 residues. Germline CDR1 is SQVTM and CDR2 is ANQGSEA. The V end lost 3 bases, the J end lost 7 bases, and 16 bases lay between the germline ends. The DNA of the CDR3 is TGCAGCGTTGAGGGGGGGGCGGGGACGAATGAGCAGTTCTTC. Its protein is CSVEGGAGTNEQFF.

This sequence joins TRBV27 and TRBJ1-1; D call uncertain. V shed 5 bases and J shed 1 base, with 11 bases lying between them. This CDR3 spans 14 amino acids. Germline V gene lookup returns CDR1 MNHEY and CDR2 SMNVEV (reference sequence). This CDR3 reads CASSLRVRNTEAFF. The DNA of the CDR3 is TGTGCCAGCAGTCTGCGAGTACGGAACACTGAAGCTTTCTTT.

This clonotype was seen repeatedly, ten times or more. The chain carries TRBV12-3 or TRBV12-4 and TRBJ1-5; 7 bases line up with TRBD1. This CDR3 has 15 amino acids. Trimming at V came to 4 bases and at J to 4 bases, leaving 7 bases not matched to a gene. CDR3 protein: CASSYGQGVNQPQHF. In nucleotides, the CDR3 is TGTGCCAGCAGTTACGGCCAGGGGGTTAATCAGCCCCAGCATTTT.

This clonotype was counted many times. The CDR3 DNA reads as TGTGCCAGCAGTGTCCAGGGGAGCTCCTACAATGAGCAGTTCTTC. This sequence encodes CASSVQGSSYNEQFF. The V and J genes are TRBV2 and TRBJ2-1, with D possibly TRBD1 on 6 matching bases. The V end lost 4 bases, the J end lost 0 bases, and 10 bases lay between the germline ends. The CDR3 loop spans 15 amino acids. In germline, CDR1 is SNHLY, CDR2 FYNNEI.